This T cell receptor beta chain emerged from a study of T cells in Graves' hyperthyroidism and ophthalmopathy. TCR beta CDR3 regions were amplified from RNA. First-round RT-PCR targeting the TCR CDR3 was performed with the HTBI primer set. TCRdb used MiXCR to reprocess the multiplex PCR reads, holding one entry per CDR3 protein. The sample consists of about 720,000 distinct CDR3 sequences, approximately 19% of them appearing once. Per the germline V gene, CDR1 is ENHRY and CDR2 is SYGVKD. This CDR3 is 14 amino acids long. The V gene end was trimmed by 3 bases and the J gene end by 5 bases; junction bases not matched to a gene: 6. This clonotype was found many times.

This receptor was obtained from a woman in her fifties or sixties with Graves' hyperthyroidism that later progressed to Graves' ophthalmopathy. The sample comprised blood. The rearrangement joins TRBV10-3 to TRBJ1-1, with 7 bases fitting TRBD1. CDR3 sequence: CAISDSSRGTEAFF. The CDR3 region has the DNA TGTGCCATCAGTGATTCTAGCAGGGGGACTGAAGCTTTCTTT.